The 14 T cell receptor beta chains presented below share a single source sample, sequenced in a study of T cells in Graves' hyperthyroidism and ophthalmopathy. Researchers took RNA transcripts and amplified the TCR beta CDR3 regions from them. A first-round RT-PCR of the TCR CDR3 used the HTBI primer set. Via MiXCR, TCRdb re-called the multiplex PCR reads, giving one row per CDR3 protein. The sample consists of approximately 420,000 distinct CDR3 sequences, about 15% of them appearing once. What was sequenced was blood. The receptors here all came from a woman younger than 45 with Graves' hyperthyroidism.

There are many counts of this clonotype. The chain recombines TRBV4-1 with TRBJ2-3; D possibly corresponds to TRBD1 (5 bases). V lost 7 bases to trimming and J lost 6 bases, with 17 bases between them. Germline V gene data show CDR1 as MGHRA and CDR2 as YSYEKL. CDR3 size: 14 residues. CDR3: CASTTTVGLDTQYF. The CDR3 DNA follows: TGCGCCAGCACCACTACTGTGGGGCTGGATACGCAGTATTTT.

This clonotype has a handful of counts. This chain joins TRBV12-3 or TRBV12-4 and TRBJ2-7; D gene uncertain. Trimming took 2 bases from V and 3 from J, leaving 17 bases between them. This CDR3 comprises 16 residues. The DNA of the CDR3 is TGTGCCAGCAGTTTAATTCCCGGAAGCTCTAACTACGAGCAGTACTTC. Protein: CASSLIPGSSNYEQYF.

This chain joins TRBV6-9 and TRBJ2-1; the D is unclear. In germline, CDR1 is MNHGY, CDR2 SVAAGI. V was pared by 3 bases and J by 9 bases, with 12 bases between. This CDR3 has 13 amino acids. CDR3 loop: CASSYNPISEQFF. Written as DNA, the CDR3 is TGTGCCAGCAGTTACAACCCCATAAGTGAGCAGTTCTTC.

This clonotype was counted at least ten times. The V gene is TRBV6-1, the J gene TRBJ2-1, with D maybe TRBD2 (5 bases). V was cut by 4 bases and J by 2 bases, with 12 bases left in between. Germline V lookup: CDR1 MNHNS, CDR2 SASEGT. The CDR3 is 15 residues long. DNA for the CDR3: TGTGCCAGCAGTGGTACTAGTAGGCCCTACAATGAGCAGTTCTTC. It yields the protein CASSGTSRPYNEQFF.

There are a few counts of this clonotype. CDR3: CASSYSGREAQETQYF. CDR3 DNA sequence: TGTGCCAGCAGTTACTCCGGGCGGGAGGCCCAAGAGACCCAGTACTTC. The V gene is TRBV6-5, the J gene TRBJ2-5; 8 bases line up with TRBD2. The germline gives CDR1 MNHEY, CDR2 SVGAGI. Trimming removed 0 bases from V and 1 base from J; junction bases left unmatched: 4. The CDR3 is made up of 16 amino acids.

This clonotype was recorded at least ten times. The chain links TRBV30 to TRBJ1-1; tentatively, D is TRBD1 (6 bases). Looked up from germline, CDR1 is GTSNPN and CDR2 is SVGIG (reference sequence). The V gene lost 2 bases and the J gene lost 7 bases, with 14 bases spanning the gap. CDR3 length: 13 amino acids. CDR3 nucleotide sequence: TGTGCCTGGAGTAAACACCTACAGGGTGAAGCTTTCTTT. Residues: CAWSKHLQGEAFF.

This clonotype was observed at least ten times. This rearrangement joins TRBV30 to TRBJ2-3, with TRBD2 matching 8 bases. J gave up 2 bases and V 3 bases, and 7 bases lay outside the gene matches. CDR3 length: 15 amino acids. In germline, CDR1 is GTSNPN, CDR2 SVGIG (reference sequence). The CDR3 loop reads CAWSPGLGVTDTQYF. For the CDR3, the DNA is TGTGCCTGGAGCCCGGGACTAGGGGTCACAGATACGCAGTATTTT.

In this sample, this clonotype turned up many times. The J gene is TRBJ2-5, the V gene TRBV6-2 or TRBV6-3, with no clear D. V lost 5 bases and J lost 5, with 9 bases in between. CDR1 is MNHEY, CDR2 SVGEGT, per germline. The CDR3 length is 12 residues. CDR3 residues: CASSPVEETQYF. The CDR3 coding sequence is TGTGCCAGCAGTCCGGTAGAGGAGACCCAGTACTTC.

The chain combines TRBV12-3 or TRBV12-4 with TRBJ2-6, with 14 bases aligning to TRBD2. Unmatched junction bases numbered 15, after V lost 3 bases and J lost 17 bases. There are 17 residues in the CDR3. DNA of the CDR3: TGTGCCAGCAGTTTCCTCGGGACTAGCGGGGGAGGATCACTTTTGACTTTC. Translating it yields CASSFLGTSGGGSLLTF.

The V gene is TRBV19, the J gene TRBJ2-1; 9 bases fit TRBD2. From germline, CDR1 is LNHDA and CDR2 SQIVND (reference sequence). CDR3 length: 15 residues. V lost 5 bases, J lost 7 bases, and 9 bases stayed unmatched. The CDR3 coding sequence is TGTGCCAGTAGTGGTTTAGCGGGAGTGGAGAATGAGCAGTTCTTC. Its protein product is CASSGLAGVENEQFF.

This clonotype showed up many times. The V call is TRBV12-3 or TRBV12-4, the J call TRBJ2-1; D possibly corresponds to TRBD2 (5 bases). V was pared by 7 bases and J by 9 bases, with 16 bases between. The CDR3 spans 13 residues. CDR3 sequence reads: CASNSRAVGEQFF. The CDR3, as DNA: TGTGCCAGCAACTCGAGGGCAGTTGGTGAGCAGTTCTTC.

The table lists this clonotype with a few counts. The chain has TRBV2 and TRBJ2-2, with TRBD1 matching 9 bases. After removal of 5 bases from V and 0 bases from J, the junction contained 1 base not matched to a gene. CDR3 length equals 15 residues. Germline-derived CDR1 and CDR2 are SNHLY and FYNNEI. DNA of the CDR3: TGTGCCAGCAGTTGGACAGGGGCGAACACCGGGGAGCTGTTTTTT. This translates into CASSWTGANTGELFF.

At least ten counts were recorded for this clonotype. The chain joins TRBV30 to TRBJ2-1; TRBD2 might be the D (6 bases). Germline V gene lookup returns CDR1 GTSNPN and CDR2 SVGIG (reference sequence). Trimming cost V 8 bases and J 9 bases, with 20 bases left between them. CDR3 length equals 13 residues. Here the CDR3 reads CARGRASVVEQFF. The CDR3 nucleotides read TGTGCCCGGGGCAGGGCTAGCGTTGTTGAGCAGTTCTTC.

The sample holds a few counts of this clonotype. CDR3 sequence reads: CASSPRIGQDYGYTF. CDR3 sequence (DNA): TGCGCCAGCAGTCCTCGAATTGGACAGGACTATGGCTACACCTTC. The chain carries TRBV4-1 and TRBJ1-2, with TRBD1 matching over 7 bases. The CDR3 has 15 amino acids. Germline CDR1 is MGHRA and CDR2 is YSYEKL. V shed 6 bases and J 3 bases; nucleotides not matched to a gene: 10.